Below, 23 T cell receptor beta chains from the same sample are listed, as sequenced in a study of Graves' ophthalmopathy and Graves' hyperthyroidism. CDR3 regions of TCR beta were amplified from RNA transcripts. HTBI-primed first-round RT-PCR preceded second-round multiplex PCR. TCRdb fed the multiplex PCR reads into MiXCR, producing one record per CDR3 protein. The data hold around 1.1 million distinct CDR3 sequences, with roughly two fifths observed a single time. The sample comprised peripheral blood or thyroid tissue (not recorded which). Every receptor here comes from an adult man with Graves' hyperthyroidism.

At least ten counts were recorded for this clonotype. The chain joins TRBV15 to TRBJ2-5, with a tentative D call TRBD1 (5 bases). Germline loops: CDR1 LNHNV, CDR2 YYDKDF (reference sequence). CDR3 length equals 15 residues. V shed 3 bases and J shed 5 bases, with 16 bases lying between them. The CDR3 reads CATSSLQEIQETQYF. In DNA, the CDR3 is TGTGCCACCAGCAGCCTACAGGAAATTCAGGAGACCCAGTACTTC.

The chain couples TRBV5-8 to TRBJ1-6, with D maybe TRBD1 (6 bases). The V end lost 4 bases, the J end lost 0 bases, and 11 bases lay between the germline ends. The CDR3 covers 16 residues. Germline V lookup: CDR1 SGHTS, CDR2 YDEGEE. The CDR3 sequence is CASSKLDSSYNSPLHF. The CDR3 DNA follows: TGTGCCAGCAGCAAACTGGACAGCTCCTATAATTCACCCCTCCACTTT.

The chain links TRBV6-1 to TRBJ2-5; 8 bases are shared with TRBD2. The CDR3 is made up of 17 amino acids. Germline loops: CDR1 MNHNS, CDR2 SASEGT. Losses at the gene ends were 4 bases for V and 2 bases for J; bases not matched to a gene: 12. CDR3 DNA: TGTGCCAGCAGTGCCCAAACTAGCGGATGGAGGCAAGAGACCCAGTACTTC. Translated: CASSAQTSGWRQETQYF.

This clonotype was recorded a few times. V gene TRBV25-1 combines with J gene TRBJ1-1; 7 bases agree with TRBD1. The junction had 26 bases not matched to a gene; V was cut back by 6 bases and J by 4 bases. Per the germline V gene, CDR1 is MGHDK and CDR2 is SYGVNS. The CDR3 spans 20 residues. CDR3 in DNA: TGTGCCAGCAGGTATGGTAGGTTTGGCCAGGGGGATTTGCGGGGCACTGAAGCTTTCTTT. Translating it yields CASRYGRFGQGDLRGTEAFF.

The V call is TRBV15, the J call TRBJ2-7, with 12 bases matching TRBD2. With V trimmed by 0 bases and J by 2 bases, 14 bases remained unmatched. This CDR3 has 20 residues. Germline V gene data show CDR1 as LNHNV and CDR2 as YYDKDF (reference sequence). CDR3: CATSRDGRLAGVSPTYEQYF. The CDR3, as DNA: TGTGCCACCAGCAGAGATGGCAGACTAGCGGGAGTTTCCCCAACCTACGAGCAGTACTTC.

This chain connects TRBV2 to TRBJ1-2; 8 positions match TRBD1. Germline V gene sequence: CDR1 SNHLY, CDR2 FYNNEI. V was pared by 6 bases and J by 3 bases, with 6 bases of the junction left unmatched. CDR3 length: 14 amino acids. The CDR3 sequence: CASRWLDRDYGYTF. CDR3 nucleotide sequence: TGTGCCAGCAGATGGTTGGACAGGGACTATGGCTACACCTTC.

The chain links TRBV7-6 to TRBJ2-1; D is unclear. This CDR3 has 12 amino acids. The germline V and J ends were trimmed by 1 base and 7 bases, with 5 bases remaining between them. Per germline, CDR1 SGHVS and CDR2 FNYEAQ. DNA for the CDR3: TGTGCCAGCAGCTTAGTTCCTAATGAGCAGTTCTTC. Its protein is CASSLVPNEQFF.

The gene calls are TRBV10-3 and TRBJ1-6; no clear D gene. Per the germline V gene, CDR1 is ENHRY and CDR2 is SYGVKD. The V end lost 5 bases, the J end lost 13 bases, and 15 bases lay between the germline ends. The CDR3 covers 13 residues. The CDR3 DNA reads TGTGCCATCAGTCCGAACATCAATCAGCCCCTCCACTTT. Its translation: CAISPNINQPLHF.

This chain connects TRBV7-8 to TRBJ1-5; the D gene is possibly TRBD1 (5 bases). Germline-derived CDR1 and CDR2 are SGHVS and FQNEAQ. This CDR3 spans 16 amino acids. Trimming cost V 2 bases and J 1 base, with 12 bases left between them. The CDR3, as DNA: TGTGCCAGCAGCTTAAGGGGCGTAATGAGCAATCAGCCCCAGCATTTT. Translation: CASSLRGVMSNQPQHF.

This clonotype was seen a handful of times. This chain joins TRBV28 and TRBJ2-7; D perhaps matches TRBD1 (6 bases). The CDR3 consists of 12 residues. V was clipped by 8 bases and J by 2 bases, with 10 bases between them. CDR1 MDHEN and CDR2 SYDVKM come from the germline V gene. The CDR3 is CASRDKPYEQYF. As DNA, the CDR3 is TGTGCCAGCCGGGACAAGCCCTACGAGCAGTACTTC.

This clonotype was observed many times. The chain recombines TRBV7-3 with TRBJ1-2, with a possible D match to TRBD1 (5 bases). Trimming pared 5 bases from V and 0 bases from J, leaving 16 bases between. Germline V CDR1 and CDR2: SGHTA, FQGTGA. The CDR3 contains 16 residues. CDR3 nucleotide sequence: TGTGCCAGCAGCCCGACGGGGGGGGACTCTAACTATGGCTACACCTTC. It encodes CASSPTGGDSNYGYTF. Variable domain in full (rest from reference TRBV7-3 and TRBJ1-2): GAGVSQTPSNKVTEKGKYVELRCDPISGHTALYWYRQSLGQGPEFLIYFQGTGAADDSGLPNDRFFAVRPEGSVSTLKIQRTERGDSAVYLCASSPTGGDSNYGYTFGSGTRLTVV.

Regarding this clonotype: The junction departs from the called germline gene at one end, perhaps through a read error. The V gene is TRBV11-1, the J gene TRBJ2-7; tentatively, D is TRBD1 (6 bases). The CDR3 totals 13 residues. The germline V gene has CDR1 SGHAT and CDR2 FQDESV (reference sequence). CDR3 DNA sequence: TGTGCCAGCGGATTCCAGGGGCCCTACGAGCGGTACTTC. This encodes CASGFQGPYERYF.

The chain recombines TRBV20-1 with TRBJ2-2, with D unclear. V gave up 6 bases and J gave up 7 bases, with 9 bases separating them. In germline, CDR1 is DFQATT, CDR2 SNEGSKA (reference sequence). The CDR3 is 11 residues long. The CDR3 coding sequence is TGCAGTGCGTCGGAGTTCGGGGAGCTGTTTTTT. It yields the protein CSASEFGELFF.

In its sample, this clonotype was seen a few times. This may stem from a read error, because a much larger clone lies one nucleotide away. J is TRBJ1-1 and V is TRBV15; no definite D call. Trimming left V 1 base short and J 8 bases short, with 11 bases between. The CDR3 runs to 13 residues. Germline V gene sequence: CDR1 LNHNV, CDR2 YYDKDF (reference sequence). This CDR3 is CATSRVGSDEAFF. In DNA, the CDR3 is TGTGCCACCAGCAGAGTGGGGAGTGACGAAGCTTTCTTT.

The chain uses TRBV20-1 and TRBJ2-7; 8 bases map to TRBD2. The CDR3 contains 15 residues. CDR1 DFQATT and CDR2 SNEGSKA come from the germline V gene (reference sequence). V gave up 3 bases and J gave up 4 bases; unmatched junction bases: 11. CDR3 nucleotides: TGCAGTGCTAGTCAGGGAATAGCGGGGCGATACGAGCAGTACTTC. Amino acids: CSASQGIAGRYEQYF.

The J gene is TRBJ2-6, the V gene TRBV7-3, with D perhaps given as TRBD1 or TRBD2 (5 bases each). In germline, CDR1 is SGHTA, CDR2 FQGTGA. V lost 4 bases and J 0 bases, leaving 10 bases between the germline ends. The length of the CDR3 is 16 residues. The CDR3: CASSSGGTSGANVLTF. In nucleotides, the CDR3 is TGTGCCAGCAGCTCCGGTGGGACCTCTGGGGCCAACGTCCTGACTTTC.

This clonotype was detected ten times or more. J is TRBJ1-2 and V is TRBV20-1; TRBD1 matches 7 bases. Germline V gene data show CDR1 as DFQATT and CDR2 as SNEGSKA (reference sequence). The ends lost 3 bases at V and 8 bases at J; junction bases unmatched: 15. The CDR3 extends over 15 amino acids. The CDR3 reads CSASTSNRGLEGYTF. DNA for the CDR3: TGCAGTGCTAGCACGAGCAACAGGGGTTTGGAAGGCTACACCTTC.

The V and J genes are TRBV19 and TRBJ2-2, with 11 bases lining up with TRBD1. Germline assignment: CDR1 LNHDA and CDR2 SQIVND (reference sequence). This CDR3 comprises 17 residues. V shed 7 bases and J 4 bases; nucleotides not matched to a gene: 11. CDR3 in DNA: TGTGCCAGTAAGGAGGGCGGACAGGGGGCCCTCACCGGGGAGCTGTTTTTT. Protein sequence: CASKEGGQGALTGELFF.

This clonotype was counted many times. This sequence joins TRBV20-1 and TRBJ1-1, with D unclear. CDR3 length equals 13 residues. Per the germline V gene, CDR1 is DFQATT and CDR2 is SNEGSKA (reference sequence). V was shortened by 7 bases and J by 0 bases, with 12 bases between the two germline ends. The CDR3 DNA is TGCAGTGTCGTCGCAGGAATGAACACTGAAGCTTTCTTT. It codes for CSVVAGMNTEAFF.

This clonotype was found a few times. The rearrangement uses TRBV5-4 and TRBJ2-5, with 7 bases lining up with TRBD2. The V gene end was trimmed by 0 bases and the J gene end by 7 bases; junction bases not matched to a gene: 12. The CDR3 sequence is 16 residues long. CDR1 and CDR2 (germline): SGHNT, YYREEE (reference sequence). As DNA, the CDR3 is TGTGCCAGCAGCTTGGGCCGGGCGGGAGAACTCCGGACCCAGTACTTC. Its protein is CASSLGRAGELRTQYF.

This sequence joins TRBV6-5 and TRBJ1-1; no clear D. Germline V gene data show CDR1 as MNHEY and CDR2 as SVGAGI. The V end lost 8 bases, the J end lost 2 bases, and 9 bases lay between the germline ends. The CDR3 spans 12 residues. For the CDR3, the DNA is TGTGCCAGCGTCGATGATAACACTGAAGCTTTCTTT. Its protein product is CASVDDNTEAFF.

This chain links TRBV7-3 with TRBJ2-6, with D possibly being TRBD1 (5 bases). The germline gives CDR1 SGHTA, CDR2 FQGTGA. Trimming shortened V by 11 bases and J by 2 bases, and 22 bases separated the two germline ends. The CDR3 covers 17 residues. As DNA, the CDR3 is TGTGCCCTAGAAATTATAGGGCAGGGTACTGGGGCCAACGTCCTGACTTTC. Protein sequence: CALEIIGQGTGANVLTF. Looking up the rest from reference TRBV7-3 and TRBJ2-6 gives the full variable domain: GAGVSQTPSNKVTEKGKYVELRCDPISGHTALYWYRQSLGQGPEFLIYFQGTGAADDSGLPNDRFFAVRPEGSVSTLKIQRTERGDSAVYLCALEIIGQGTGANVLTFGAGSRLTVL.

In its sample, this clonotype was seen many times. Here the CDR3 DNA reads TGTGCCATCAGTGAGTCGAAGGGGAAGGCGGAGACCCAGTACTTC. It yields the protein CAISESKGKAETQYF. The chain recombines TRBV10-3 with TRBJ2-5, with D perhaps TRBD1 (5 bases). This CDR3 comprises 15 residues. Germline V lookup: CDR1 ENHRY, CDR2 SYGVKD. V dropped 0 bases and J dropped 5 bases, with 13 bases sitting between them.